This TCR beta chain was captured by sequencing in a study of blood T cells in healthy people across ages. Study findings and constraints: Strongly correlated with naive T cell percentage was TCR beta diversity.

V lost 6 bases to trimming and J lost 7 bases; unmatched junction nucleotides: 8. The CDR3 covers 14 residues. Germline V lookup: CDR1 DFQATT, CDR2 SNEGSKA (reference sequence). Alongside a J-beta primer mix, a sample-barcoded 5' primer served in a second PCR lasting 7 to 11 cycles. One entry per CDR3 protein results from TCRdb running MiXCR on the 5' RACE reads. The table has over 1,500,000 distinct CDR3 sequences, about 39% seen once. This clonotype turned up a few times. Its antigen is currently unknown. The chain joins TRBV20-1 to TRBJ1-4, with 10 bases aligning to TRBD1. Sequenced: blood. The TCR originated in a human donor in good health. As DNA, the CDR3 is TGCAGTGCCGACAGGGGGCAGATCGGTGAAAAACTGTTTTTT. Translating gives CSADRGQIGEKLFF.